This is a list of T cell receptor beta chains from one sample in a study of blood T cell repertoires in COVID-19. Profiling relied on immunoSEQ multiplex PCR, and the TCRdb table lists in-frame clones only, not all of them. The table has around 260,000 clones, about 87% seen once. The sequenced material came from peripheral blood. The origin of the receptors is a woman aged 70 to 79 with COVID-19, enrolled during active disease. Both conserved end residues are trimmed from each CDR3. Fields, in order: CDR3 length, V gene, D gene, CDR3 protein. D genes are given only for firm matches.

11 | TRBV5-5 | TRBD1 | ASSLTGDSPLH
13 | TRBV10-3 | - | AISELRGTNEKLF
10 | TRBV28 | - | ASSFALGHQH
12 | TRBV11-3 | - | ASSSTGIIEEQY
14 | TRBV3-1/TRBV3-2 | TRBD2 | ASSQGLAGEAETQY
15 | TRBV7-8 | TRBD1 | ASSLGRRGLFNYGYT
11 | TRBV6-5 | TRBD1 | ASSPGTGSEQF
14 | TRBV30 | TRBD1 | AWSVLGQGADQPQH
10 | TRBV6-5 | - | ASTTATDTQY
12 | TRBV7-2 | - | ASSLAAENYGYT
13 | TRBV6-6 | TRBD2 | ASSGLAVHTDTQY
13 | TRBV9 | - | ASSADGSSYNEQF
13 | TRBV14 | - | ASRSRRGEGYGYT
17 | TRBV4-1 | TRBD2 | ASSQDRGTSGRVRNEQF
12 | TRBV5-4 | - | ASSLQGRNTEAF
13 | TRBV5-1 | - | ASSLEGGTIYEQY
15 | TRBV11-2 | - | ASSWHPGHTMNTEAF
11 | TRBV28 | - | ASRGSSSYEQY
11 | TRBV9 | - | ASSGPGNYGYT
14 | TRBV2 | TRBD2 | ASSARGGGGADTQY